These 12 T cell receptor beta chains were all obtained from the same sample, sequenced in a study of T cell responses to AZD1222 COVID-19 vaccine. The assay was immunoSEQ multiplex PCR, and TCRdb's table has in-frame clones only and misses some. Here the sample spans 150,000 to 200,000 clones, around 90% being singletons. Material: peripheral blood, obtained 28 days after the second AZD1222 dose. Receptors were obtained from an adult who received the AZD1222 COVID-19 vaccine.

This chain uses TRBV13 with TRBJ1-3; D may be TRBD1 (6 bases). In germline, CDR1 is PRHDT, CDR2 FYEKMQ (reference sequence). The CDR3 loop spans 16 amino acids. V was cut by 7 bases and J by 0 bases, with 16 bases left in between. Written as DNA, the CDR3 is TGTGCCAGCATGGGGGGCACTACCTCCTCTGGAAACACCATATATTTT. Translating it yields CASMGGTTSSGNTIYF.

This chain connects TRBV6-5 to TRBJ2-5; TRBD2 might be the D (6 bases). This CDR3 comprises 15 residues. Per germline, CDR1 MNHEY and CDR2 SVGAGI. The V end lost 0 bases, the J end lost 5 bases, and 13 bases lay between the germline ends. CDR3 residues: CASSYSRRAGETQYF. The CDR3 DNA follows: TGTGCCAGCAGTTACTCCCGCAGGGCGGGGGAGACCCAGTACTTC.

V gene TRBV6-5 combines with J gene TRBJ1-2; tentative D call: TRBD1 (6 bases). Germline CDR1 is MNHEY and CDR2 is SVGAGI. Trimming took 9 bases from V and 4 from J, leaving 18 bases between them. The length of the CDR3 is 14 residues. The CDR3 protein is CASSRDNNFYGYTF. CDR3 sequence (DNA): TGTGCCAGTAGTAGGGACAATAACTTCTATGGCTACACCTTC.

The chain has TRBV2 and TRBJ2-1, with 9 bases identical to TRBD2. Germline assignment: CDR1 SNHLY and CDR2 FYNNEI. The CDR3 totals 13 residues. V gave up 6 bases and J gave up 8 bases; unmatched junction bases: 5. CDR3 amino acids: CASRETSGYEQFF. The CDR3 DNA sequence: TGTGCCAGCAGGGAGACTAGCGGATATGAGCAGTTCTTC.

The V and J genes are TRBV27 and TRBJ1-4, with unresolved D. Germline V gene lookup returns CDR1 MNHEY and CDR2 SMNVEV (reference sequence). The V gene lost 5 bases and the J gene lost 8 bases, with 15 bases spanning the gap. The CDR3 length is 14 residues. The CDR3 region has the DNA TGTGCCAGCAGTCCGCGGCACGAAGTCGAAAAACTGTTTTTT. It encodes CASSPRHEVEKLFF.

The V call is TRBV5-1, the J call TRBJ1-6; 7 positions agree with TRBD1. CDR1 and CDR2 (germline): SGHRS, YFSETQ. This CDR3 region has 16 residues. V gave up 3 bases and J gave up 3 bases; unmatched junction bases: 6. Written as DNA, the CDR3 is TGCGCCAGCAGCTATACAGGGGTCGGCTATAATTCACCCCTCCACTTT. It codes for CASSYTGVGYNSPLHF.

The gene calls are TRBV27 and TRBJ2-1; possibly TRBD2 for D (6 bases). The ends were cut back, 7 bases at V and 6 bases at J, with 10 bases in the middle. This CDR3 has 12 amino acids. The V gene's germline CDR1 is MNHEY and CDR2 SMNVEV (reference sequence). CDR3: CASMAGSNEQFF. In DNA form, the CDR3 reads TGTGCCAGCATGGCGGGGTCCAATGAGCAGTTCTTC.

The rearrangement joins TRBV4-1 to TRBJ1-1, with D hard to call. This CDR3 contains 15 residues. V was shortened by 7 bases and J by 1 base, with 16 bases between the two germline ends. Germline V gene lookup returns CDR1 MGHRA and CDR2 YSYEKL. The CDR3 loop is CASTSRALPNTEAFF. The CDR3 DNA reads as TGCGCCAGCACCTCGAGGGCCCTTCCGAACACTGAAGCTTTCTTT.

This chain joins TRBV6-2 or TRBV6-3 and TRBJ1-6, with TRBD1 matching 11 bases. V shed 2 bases, J shed 13 bases, and the junction held 4 bases outside the gene matches. Germline V gives CDR1 MNHEY, CDR2 SVGEGT. This CDR3 comprises 14 residues. This CDR3 reads CASSYGQGAIPLHF. CDR3 nucleotides: TGTGCCAGCAGTTACGGACAGGGGGCGATTCCCCTCCACTTT.

This clone was counted once. The rearrangement joins TRBV10-2 to TRBJ1-1; the match to TRBD1 covers 7 bases. Per the germline V gene, CDR1 is WSHSY and CDR2 is SAAADI. The CDR3 has 14 residues. The J segment lost 1 base and the V segment lost 8 bases, leaving 7 bases of the junction unmatched. The CDR3 loop reads CASGGDRSNTEAFF. CDR3 DNA: TGCGCCAGCGGGGGGGACAGATCGAACACTGAAGCTTTCTTT.

V and J are TRBV5-1 and TRBJ1-1, with D possibly matching TRBD1 (6 bases). The CDR3 spans 15 residues. V lost 0 bases, J lost 5 bases, and 14 bases lay in between. Germline values: CDR1 SGHRS, CDR2 YFSETQ. CDR3: CASSLEGRGGTEAFF. CDR3 bases: TGCGCCAGCAGCTTGGAAGGCAGGGGAGGAACTGAAGCTTTCTTT.

The chain joins TRBV5-4 to TRBJ2-6; D tentatively fits TRBD1 or TRBD2 (6 bases each). Looked up from germline, CDR1 is SGHNT and CDR2 is YYREEE (reference sequence). Trimming cost V 4 bases and J 2 bases, with 22 bases left between them. The CDR3 extends over 19 amino acids. CDR3 amino acids: CASSPLGGGAAPGANVLTF. The CDR3 nucleotides are TGTGCCAGCAGCCCGCTTGGGGGCGGGGCCGCTCCTGGGGCCAACGTCCTGACTTTC.